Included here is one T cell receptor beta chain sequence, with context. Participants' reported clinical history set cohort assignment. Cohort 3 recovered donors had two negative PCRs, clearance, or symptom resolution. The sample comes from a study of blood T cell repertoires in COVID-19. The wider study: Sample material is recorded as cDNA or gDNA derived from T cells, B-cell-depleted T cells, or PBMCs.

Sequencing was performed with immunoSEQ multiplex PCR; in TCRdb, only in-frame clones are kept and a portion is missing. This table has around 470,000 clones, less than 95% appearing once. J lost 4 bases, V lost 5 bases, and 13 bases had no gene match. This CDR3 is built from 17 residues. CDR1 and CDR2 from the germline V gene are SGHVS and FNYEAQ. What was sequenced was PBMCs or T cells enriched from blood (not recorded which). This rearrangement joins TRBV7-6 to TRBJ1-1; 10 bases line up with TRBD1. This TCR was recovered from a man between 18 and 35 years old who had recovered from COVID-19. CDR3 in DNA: TGTGCCAGCAGCGTAGGACTTCGACAGGGGGCGGTCACTGAAGCTTTCTTT. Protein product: CASSVGLRQGAVTEAFF. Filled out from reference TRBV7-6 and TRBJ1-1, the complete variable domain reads GAGVSQSPRYKVTKRGQDVALRCDPISGHVSLYWYRQALGQGPEFLTYFNYEAQQDKSGLPNDRFSAERPEGSISTLTIQRTEQRDSAMYRCASSVGLRQGAVTEAFFGQGTRLTVV.